These 19 T cell receptor beta chains came from one sample sequenced in a study of metastatic and nonmetastatic thyroid tumors. Ahead of thyroid surgery, no patient had received treatment of any kind. TCRdb re-clonotyped the PCR reads through MiXCR. Here the sample spans 25,000 to 30,000 clones, about 15% being singletons. The material sequenced was blood. These receptors were taken from a female donor with papillary thyroid cancer or a benign thyroid nodule (not recorded which). Some clones in this sample may be carry-over from other donors' samples.

This clone is termed medium-sized. V usage is TRBV6-1 and J usage is TRBJ2-7; 8 positions agree with TRBD2. This CDR3 is 14 amino acids long. Germline trimming cut 6 bases from V and 4 bases from J; bases unmatched to any gene: 8. In germline, CDR1 is MNHNS, CDR2 SASEGT. The CDR3 loop is CASRSPGLGYEQYF. In nucleotides, the CDR3 is TGTGCCAGCAGATCTCCGGGACTAGGGTACGAGCAGTACTTC.

This clone occurred many times. J is TRBJ2-2 and V is TRBV11-2; D remains unclear. Germline values: CDR1 SGHAT, CDR2 FQNNGV. The CDR3 consists of 16 residues. V shed 3 bases and J shed 0 bases, with 11 bases lying between them. CDR3 protein: CASSFVAVANTGELFF. For the CDR3, the DNA is TGTGCCAGCAGCTTTGTGGCAGTCGCGAACACCGGGGAGCTGTTTTTT.

This clone showed up many times. The chain has TRBV5-4 and TRBJ1-2; D is undetermined. This CDR3 comprises 14 residues. V was cut by 1 base and J by 1 base, with 8 bases left in between. CDR1 is SGHNT and CDR2 is YYREEE in the germline V gene (reference sequence). The CDR3 here is CASSLSGFNYGYTF. DNA of the CDR3: TGTGCCAGCAGCTTGTCAGGATTTAACTATGGCTACACCTTC.

This clone was detected ten times or more. The J gene is TRBJ2-2, the V gene TRBV5-1, with D possibly being TRBD2 (5 bases). Trimming took off 6 bases at V and 4 bases at J, with 13 bases between the two ends. The CDR3 has 14 residues. Germline CDR1 and CDR2: SGHRS and YFSETQ. CDR3 in amino acids: CASTSLAPTGELFF. Here the CDR3 DNA reads TGCGCCAGCACCTCTCTAGCACCCACCGGGGAGCTGTTTTTT.

DNA for the CDR3: TGCGCCAGCAGCTTATTTAGCGGGAGAGGCACCGGGGAGCTGTTTTTT. It yields the protein CASSLFSGRGTGELFF. The rearrangement uses TRBV5-1 and TRBJ2-2, with 9 bases aligning to TRBD2. Unmatched junction bases numbered 6, after V lost 2 bases and J lost 4 bases. The CDR3 runs 16 residues. Germline V gene sequence: CDR1 SGHRS, CDR2 YFSETQ.

At least ten counts were recorded for this clone. The J gene is TRBJ2-6, the V gene TRBV4-1; the D is unclear. The CDR3 runs 15 residues. V lost 2 bases, J lost 2 bases, and 7 bases lay in between. Germline V gene lookup returns CDR1 MGHRA and CDR2 YSYEKL. The CDR3 here is CASSQRDAGANVLTF. Here the CDR3 DNA reads TGCGCCAGCAGCCAACGAGATGCTGGGGCCAACGTCCTGACTTTC.

This clone was found many times. The chain couples TRBV25-1 to TRBJ2-5; D ambiguous. This CDR3 comprises 15 residues. V was trimmed by 2 bases and J by 5 bases, leaving 15 bases between them. Germline CDR1 MGHDK, CDR2 SYGVNS. The CDR3 loop is CASSELGPREETQYF. CDR3 coding DNA: TGTGCCAGCAGTGAACTGGGTCCCCGAGAGGAGACCCAGTACTTC.

This clone qualifies as medium-sized. Other DNA sequences in the sample encode the same CDR3. V usage is TRBV30 and J usage is TRBJ1-2; TRBD1 is a possible D gene (5 bases). The CDR3 length is 13 residues. V lost 4 bases and J 4 bases, leaving 13 bases between the germline ends. Germline V lookup: CDR1 GTSNPN, CDR2 SVGIG (reference sequence). The CDR3 coding sequence is TGTGCCTGGATAGGAGGGGTGGGCTATGGCTACACCTTC. It codes for CAWIGGVGYGYTF.

This clone showed up many times. V usage is TRBV7-9 and J usage is TRBJ2-1; weak D call: TRBD1 (5 bases). There are 19 residues in the CDR3. CDR1 and CDR2 (germline): SEHNR, FQNEAQ (reference sequence). V lost 1 base to trimming and J lost 0 bases, with 19 bases between them. CDR3 region: CASSLGSGPKRSSYNEQFF. CDR3 DNA: TGTGCCAGCAGCTTAGGTTCAGGGCCCAAACGCAGCTCCTACAATGAGCAGTTCTTC.

This clone was seen many times. V is TRBV20-1 and J is TRBJ1-5; perhaps TRBD1 as D (5 bases). CDR1 is DFQATT, CDR2 SNEGSKA, per germline (reference sequence). The CDR3 consists of 12 residues. V was cut by 4 bases and J by 9 bases, with 13 bases left in between. The CDR3, as DNA: TGCAGTGCTACCCTAGGGGTTGGGCCCCAGCATTTT. Translating gives CSATLGVGPQHF.

The chain couples TRBV28 to TRBJ1-2; 7 bases map to TRBD1. This CDR3 comprises 16 residues. Germline CDR1 and CDR2: MDHEN and SYDVKM. The junction had 20 bases not matched to a gene; V was cut back by 4 bases and J by 12 bases. CDR3 loop: CASSSIWDSANYPNTF. The CDR3 nucleotides are TGTGCCAGCAGTTCAATTTGGGACAGTGCTAACTATCCCAACACCTTC.

V usage is TRBV6-1 and J usage is TRBJ2-2, with 8 nucleotides matching TRBD2. Germline V gene lookup returns CDR1 MNHNS and CDR2 SASEGT. The CDR3 covers 16 residues. The trim removed 8 bases at V and 1 base at J, leaving 9 bases unmatched. CDR3 sequence (DNA): TGTGCCAGCCCTTATGGCCTAGCGGGGAACACCGGGGAGCTGTTTTTT. Protein: CASPYGLAGNTGELFF.

The chain joins TRBV6-2 or TRBV6-3 to TRBJ1-1, with 11 bases aligning to TRBD1. Germline values: CDR1 MNHEY, CDR2 SVGEGT. The CDR3 is 16 residues long. V lost 6 bases and J lost 0; bases outside the gene matches: 6. CDR3 protein: CASSFWDRGMNTEAFF. DNA for the CDR3: TGTGCCAGCAGCTTCTGGGACAGGGGGATGAACACTGAAGCTTTCTTT.

This clone was seen repeatedly, ten times or more. The chain joins TRBV30 to TRBJ1-1; D gene ambiguous. The CDR3 is 12 amino acids. Trimming took off 8 bases at V and 1 base at J, with 11 bases between the two ends. Germline V gives CDR1 GTSNPN, CDR2 SVGIG (reference sequence). This CDR3 is CAPDTRNTEAFF. The CDR3 nucleotides read TGTGCCCCTGACACCAGGAACACTGAAGCTTTCTTT.

This clone was recorded at least ten times. The chain couples TRBV10-2 to TRBJ2-1; 7 bases agree with TRBD2. The V gene end was trimmed by 8 bases and the J gene end by 7 bases; junction bases not matched to a gene: 8. This CDR3 spans 13 amino acids. Germline assignment: CDR1 WSHSY and CDR2 SAAADI. The CDR3 reads CASGGVNVNEQFF. The CDR3 DNA sequence: TGCGCCAGCGGGGGGGTGAACGTAAATGAGCAGTTCTTC.

On this clone: One end of the junction fails to match germline, which may point to a read error. This chain joins TRBV7-2 and TRBJ2-5, with TRBD2 identical over 7 bases. This CDR3 has 16 amino acids. The germline CDR1 and CDR2 sequences are SGHTA and FQGNSA. The CDR3 nucleotides read TGTGCCAGTAGTATAGATAGCGCGGGGGATGCGGAGACCCGGTACTTC. Its protein is CASSIDSAGDAETRYF.

This clone is labeled medium-sized. This chain uses TRBV11-2 with TRBJ1-2; 9 positions match TRBD1. This CDR3 comprises 15 residues. Germline assignment: CDR1 SGHAT and CDR2 FQNNGV. V was pared by 5 bases and J by 3 bases, with 7 bases of the junction left unmatched. The DNA of the CDR3 is TGTGCCAGCAGCGCCGAGACAGGGGGGCACTATGGCTACACCTTC. Its protein is CASSAETGGHYGYTF. The full variable domain, rest sourced from reference TRBV11-2 and TRBJ1-2, is EAGVAQSPRYKIIEKRQSVAFWCNPISGHATLYWYQQILGQGPKLLIQFQNNGVVDDSQLPKDRFSAERLKGVDSTLKIQPAKLEDSAVYLCASSAETGGHYGYTFGSGTRLTVV.

Relative to its sample, this clone is medium-sized. The chain uses TRBV11-3 and TRBJ2-7, with D possibly TRBD1 on 6 matching bases. The V end lost 5 bases, the J end lost 0 bases, and 11 bases lay between the germline ends. The CDR3 runs 14 residues. The germline V gene encodes CDR1 SGHNT and CDR2 YENEEA. Here the CDR3 DNA reads TGTGCCAGCAGCCGGGACACTCTCTCCTACGAGCAGTACTTC. Its protein product is CASSRDTLSYEQYF.

This clone came up many times. This chain links TRBV20-1 with TRBJ2-5; D is unclear. Trimming pared 1 base from V and 4 bases from J, leaving 7 bases between. The CDR3 is 12 amino acids. Germline lookup yields CDR1 DFQATT and CDR2 SNEGSKA (reference sequence). CDR3 sequence reads: CSARVSGETQYF. CDR3 nucleotide sequence: TGCAGTGCTAGAGTATCAGGAGAGACCCAGTACTTC.